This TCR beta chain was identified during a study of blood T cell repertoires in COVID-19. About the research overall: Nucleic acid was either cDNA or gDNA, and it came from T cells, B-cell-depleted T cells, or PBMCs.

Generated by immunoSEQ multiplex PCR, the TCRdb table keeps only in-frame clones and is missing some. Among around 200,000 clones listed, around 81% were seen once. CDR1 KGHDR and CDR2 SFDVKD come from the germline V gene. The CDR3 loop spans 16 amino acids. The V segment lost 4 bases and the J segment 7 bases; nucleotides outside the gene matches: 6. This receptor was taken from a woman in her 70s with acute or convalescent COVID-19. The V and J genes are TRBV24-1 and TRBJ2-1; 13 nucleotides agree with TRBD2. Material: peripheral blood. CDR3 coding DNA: TGTGCCACCAGTGACTCCGGGACTAGCGGGGTAAATGAGCAGTTCTTC. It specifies CATSDSGTSGVNEQFF.